This T cell receptor beta chain comes out of a study of blood T cell repertoires in COVID-19. Study in general: The origin of the acute and convalescent COVID-19 samples was the United States, Italy and Spain. Sources were T cells, B-cell-depleted T cells, or PBMCs; the material itself was cDNA or gDNA.

The CDR3 covers 17 residues. Trimming at V came to 3 bases and at J to 1 base, leaving 10 bases not matched to a gene. Looked up from germline, CDR1 is MNHNS and CDR2 is SASEGT. As originally analysed: Using reference gene primer amplification, nucleated cell counts were estimated. Clones were sequenced by immunoSEQ multiplex PCR, and TCRdb holds only the in-frame ones, with some missing. That table is the source of V, J and clone size, and D and trimming were worked out from the DNA. The sample has 300,000 to 350,000 clones, about 91% seen once. The TCR sequence derives from a woman between 25 and 40 years old with COVID-19, enrolled during active disease. Sequencing was carried out using peripheral blood. The chain recombines TRBV6-1 with TRBJ2-3, with 7 bases that match TRBD2. The CDR3 DNA is TGTGCCAGCAGTGACCGGCCGGGGGGTGCTGGCACAGATACGCAGTATTTT. Translating gives CASSDRPGGAGTDTQYF.